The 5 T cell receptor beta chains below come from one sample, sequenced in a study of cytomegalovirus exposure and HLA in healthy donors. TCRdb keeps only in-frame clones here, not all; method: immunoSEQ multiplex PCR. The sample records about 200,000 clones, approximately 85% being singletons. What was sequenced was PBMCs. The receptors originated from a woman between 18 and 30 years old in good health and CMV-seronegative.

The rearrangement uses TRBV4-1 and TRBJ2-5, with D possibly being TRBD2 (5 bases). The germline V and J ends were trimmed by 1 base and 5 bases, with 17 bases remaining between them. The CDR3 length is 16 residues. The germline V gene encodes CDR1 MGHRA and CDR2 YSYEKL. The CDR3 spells CASSQGSLGVRETQYF. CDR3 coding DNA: TGCGCCAGCAGCCAAGGATCTCTGGGAGTCCGGGAGACCCAGTACTTC.

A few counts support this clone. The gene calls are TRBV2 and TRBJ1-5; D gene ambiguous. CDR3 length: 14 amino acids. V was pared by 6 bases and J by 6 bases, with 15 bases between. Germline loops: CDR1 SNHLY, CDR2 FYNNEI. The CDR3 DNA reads TGTGCCAGCAGAGATGGACGCGGGGTTCAGCCCCAGCATTTT. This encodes CASRDGRGVQPQHF.

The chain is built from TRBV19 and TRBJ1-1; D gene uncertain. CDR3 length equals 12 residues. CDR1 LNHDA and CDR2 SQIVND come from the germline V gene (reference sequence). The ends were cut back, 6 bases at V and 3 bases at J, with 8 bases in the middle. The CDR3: CASSPSYTEAFF. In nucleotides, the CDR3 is TGTGCCAGTAGCCCCAGTTACACTGAAGCTTTCTTT.

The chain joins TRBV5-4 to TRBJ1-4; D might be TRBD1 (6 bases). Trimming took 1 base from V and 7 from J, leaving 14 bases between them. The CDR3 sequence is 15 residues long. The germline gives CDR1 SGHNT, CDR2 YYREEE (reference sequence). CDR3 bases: TGTGCCAGCAGCTTGTACGGGGGGCGGGGTGAAAAACTGTTTTTT. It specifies CASSLYGGRGEKLFF.

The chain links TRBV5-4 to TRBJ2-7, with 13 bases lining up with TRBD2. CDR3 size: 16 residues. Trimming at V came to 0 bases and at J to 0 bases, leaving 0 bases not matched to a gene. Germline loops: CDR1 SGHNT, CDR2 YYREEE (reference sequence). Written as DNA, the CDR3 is TGTGCCAGCAGCTTGGGGACTAGCGGGAGCTCCTACGAGCAGTACTTC. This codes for CASSLGTSGSSYEQYF.